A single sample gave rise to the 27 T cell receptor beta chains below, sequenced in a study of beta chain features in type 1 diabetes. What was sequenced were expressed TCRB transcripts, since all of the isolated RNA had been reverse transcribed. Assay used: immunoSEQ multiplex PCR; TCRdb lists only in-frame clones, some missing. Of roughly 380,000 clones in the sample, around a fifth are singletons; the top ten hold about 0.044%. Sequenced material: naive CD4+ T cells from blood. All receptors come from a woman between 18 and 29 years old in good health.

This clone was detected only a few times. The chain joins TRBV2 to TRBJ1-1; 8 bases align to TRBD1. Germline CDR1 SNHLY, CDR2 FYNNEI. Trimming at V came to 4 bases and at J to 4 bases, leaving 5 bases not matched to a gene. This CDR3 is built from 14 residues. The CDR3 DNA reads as TGTGCCAGCAGTGCGGGGGACAGGTTCACTGAAGCTTTCTTT. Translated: CASSAGDRFTEAFF.

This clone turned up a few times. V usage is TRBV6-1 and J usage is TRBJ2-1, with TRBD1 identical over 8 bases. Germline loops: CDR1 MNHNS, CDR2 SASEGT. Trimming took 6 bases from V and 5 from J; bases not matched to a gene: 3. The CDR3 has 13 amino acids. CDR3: CASRPGGHNEQFF. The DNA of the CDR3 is TGTGCCAGCAGGCCAGGGGGCCACAATGAGCAGTTCTTC.

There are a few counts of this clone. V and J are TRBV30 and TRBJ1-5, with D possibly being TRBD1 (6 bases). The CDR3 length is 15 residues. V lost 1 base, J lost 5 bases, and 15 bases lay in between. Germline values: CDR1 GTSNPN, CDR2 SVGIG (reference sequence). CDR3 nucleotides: TGTGCCTGGAGTGCCGGGACACTTCGTTATCAGCCCCAGCATTTT. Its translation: CAWSAGTLRYQPQHF.

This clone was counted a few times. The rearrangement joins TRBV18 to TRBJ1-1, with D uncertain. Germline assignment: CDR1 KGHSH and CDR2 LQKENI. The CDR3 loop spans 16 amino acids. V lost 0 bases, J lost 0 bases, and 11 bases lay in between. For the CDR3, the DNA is TGTGCCAGCTCACCACCGAATTCCGGTATGAACACTGAAGCTTTCTTT. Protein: CASSPPNSGMNTEAFF.

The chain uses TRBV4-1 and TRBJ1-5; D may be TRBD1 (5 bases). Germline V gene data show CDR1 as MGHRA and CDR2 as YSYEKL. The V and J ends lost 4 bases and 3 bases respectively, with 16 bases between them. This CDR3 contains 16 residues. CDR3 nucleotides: TGCGCCAGCAGCCCATTCCCACGGGGGATCAATCAGCCCCAGCATTTT. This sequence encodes CASSPFPRGINQPQHF.

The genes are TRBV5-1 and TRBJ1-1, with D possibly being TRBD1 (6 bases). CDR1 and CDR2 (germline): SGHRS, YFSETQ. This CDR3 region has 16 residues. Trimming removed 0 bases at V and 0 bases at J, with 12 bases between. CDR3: CASSLGGGRMNTEAFF. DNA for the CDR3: TGCGCCAGCAGCTTGGGCGGGGGGCGGATGAACACTGAAGCTTTCTTT.

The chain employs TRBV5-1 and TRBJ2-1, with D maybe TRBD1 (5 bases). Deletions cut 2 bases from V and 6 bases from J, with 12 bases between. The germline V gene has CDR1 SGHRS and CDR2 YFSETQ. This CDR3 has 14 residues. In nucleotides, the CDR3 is TGCGCCAGCAGCTTAGGGGATCCGGGCAATGAGCAGTTCTTC. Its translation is CASSLGDPGNEQFF. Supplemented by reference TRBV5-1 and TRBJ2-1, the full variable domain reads KAGVTQTPRYLIKTRGQQVTLSCSPISGHRSVSWYQQTPGQGLQFLFEYFSETQRNKGNFPGRFSGRQFSNSRSEMNVSTLELGDSALYLCASSLGDPGNEQFFGPGTRLTVL.

DNA for the CDR3: TGTGCCAGCAGCCGGCCGGACAGGATCTATGGCTACACCTTC. It translates to CASSRPDRIYGYTF. This chain joins TRBV4-2 and TRBJ1-2, with 7 bases that match TRBD1. Trimming cost V 4 bases and J 4 bases; bases outside gene matches: 6. Germline V gives CDR1 LGHNA, CDR2 YNFKEQ. This CDR3 has 14 amino acids.

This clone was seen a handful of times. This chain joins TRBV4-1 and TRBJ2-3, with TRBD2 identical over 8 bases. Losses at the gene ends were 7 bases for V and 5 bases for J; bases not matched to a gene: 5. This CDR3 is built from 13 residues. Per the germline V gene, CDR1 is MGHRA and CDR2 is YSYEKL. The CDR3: CASNSGGGDTQYF. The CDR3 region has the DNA TGCGCCAGCAACAGCGGGGGTGGAGATACGCAGTATTTT.

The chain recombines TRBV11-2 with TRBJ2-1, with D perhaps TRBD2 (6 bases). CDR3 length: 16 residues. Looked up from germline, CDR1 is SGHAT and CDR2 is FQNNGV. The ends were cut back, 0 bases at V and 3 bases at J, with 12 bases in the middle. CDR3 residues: CASSLDLGGVYNEQFF. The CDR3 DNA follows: TGTGCCAGCAGCTTAGATCTGGGAGGTGTCTACAATGAGCAGTTCTTC.

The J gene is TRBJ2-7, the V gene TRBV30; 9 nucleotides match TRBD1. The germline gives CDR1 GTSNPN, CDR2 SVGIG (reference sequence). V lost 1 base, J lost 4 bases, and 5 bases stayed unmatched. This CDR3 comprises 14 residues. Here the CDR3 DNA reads TGTGCCTGGAGTGCCCCGGACAGGGGATACGAGCAGTACTTC. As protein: CAWSAPDRGYEQYF. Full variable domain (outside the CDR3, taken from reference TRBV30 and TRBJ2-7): SQTIHQWPATLVQPVGSPLSLECTVEGTSNPNLYWYRQAAGRGLQLLFYSVGIGQISSEVPQNLSASRPQDRQFILSSKKLLLSDSGFYLCAWSAPDRGYEQYFGPGTRLTVT.

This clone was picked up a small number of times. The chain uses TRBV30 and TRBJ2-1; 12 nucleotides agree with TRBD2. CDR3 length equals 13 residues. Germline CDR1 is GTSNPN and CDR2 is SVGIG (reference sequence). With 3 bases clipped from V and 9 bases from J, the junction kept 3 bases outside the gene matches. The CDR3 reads CAWRLAGGGEQFF. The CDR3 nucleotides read TGTGCCTGGAGGCTAGCGGGAGGGGGTGAGCAGTTCTTC.

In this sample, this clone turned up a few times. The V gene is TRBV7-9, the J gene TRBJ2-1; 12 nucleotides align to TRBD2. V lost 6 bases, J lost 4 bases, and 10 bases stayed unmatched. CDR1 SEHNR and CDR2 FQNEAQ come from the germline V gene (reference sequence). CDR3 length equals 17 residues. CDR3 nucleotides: TGTGCCAGCAGATTTACCCTGACTAGCGGGGGATACAATGAGCAGTTCTTC. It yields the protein CASRFTLTSGGYNEQFF.

Here the CDR3 DNA reads TGTGCCTACCAGGGCCTCTATAGATACAATGAGCAGTTCTTC. Amino acid sequence: CAYQGLYRYNEQFF. The chain is built from TRBV30 and TRBJ2-1; maybe TRBD1 (5 bases). V lost 7 bases and J 4 bases, leaving 17 bases between the germline ends. This CDR3 spans 14 amino acids. CDR1 is GTSNPN and CDR2 is SVGIG in the germline V gene (reference sequence).

CDR3 in amino acids: CASSPGQEYEKLFF. DNA for the CDR3: TGTGCCAGCTCACCGGGACAGGAATACGAAAAACTGTTTTTT. V is TRBV18 and J is TRBJ1-4; 8 bases are shared with TRBD1. CDR3 length equals 14 residues. Unmatched junction bases numbered 5, after V lost 3 bases and J lost 8 bases. Per germline, CDR1 KGHSH and CDR2 LQKENI.

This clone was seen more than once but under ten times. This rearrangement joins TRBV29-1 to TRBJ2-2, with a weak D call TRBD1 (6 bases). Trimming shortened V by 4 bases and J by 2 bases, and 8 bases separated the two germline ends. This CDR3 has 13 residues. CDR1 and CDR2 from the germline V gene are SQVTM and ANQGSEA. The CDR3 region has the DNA TGCAGCGTTGGGACAGTTAACACCGGGGAGCTGTTTTTT. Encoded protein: CSVGTVNTGELFF.

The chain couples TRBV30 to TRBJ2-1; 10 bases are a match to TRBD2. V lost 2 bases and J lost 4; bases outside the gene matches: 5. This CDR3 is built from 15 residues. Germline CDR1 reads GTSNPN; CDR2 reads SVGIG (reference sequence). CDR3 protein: CAWSLLAGAYNEQFF. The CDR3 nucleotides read TGTGCCTGGAGTCTGCTAGCGGGAGCATACAATGAGCAGTTCTTC.

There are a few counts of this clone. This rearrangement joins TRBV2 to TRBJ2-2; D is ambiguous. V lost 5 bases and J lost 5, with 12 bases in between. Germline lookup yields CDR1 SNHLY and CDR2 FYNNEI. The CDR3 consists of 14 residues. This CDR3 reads CASSTTASTGELFF. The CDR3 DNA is TGTGCCAGCAGTACTACGGCCTCAACCGGGGAGCTGTTTTTT.

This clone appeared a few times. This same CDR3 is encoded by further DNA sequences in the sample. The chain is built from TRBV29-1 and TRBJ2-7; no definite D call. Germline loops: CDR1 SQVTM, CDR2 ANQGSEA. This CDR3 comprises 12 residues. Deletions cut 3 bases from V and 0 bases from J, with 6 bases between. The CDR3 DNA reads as TGCAGCGTTGAGGGCACCTCCTACGAGCAGTACTTC. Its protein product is CSVEGTSYEQYF.

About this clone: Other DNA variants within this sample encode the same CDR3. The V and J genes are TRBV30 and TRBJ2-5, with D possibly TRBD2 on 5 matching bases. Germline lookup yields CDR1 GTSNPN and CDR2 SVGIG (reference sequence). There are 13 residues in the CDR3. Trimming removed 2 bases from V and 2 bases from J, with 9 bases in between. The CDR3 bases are TGTGCCTGGAGTCTAGGACTGCAAGAGACCCAGTACTTC. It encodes CAWSLGLQETQYF. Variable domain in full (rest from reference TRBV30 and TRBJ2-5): SQTIHQWPATLVQPVGSPLSLECTVEGTSNPNLYWYRQAAGRGLQLLFYSVGIGQISSEVPQNLSASRPQDRQFILSSKKLLLSDSGFYLCAWSLGLQETQYFGPGTRLLVL.

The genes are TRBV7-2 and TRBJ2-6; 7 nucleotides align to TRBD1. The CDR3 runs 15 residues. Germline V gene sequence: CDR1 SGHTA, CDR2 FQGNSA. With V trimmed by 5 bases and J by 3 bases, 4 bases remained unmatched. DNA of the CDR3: TGTGCCAGCAGCCGCGACAGGGTTGGGGCCAACGTCCTGACTTTC. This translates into CASSRDRVGANVLTF.

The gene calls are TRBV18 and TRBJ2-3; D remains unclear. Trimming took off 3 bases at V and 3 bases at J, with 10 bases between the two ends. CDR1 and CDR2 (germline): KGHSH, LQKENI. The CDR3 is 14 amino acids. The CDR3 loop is CASSPGLATDTQYF. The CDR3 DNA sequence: TGTGCCAGCTCACCTGGATTAGCTACAGATACGCAGTATTTT.

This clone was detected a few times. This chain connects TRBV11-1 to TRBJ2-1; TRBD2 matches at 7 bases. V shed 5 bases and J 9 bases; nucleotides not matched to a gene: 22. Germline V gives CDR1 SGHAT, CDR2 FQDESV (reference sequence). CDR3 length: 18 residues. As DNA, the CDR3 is TGTGCCAGCAGCCTGGGAGGTCGTGGCGCGGGGGAGTTAGGTGAGCAGTTCTTC. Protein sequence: CASSLGGRGAGELGEQFF.

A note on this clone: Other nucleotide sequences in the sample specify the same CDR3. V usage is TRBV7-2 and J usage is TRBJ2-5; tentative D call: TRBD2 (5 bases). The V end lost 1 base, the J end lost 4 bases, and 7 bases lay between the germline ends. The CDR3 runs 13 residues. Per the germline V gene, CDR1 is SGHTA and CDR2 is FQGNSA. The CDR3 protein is CASSLVEGETQYF. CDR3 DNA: TGTGCCAGCAGCTTAGTCGAGGGAGAGACCCAGTACTTC. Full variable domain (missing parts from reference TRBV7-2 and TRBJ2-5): GAGVSQSPSNKVTEKGKDVELRCDPISGHTALYWYRQSLGQGLEFLIYFQGNSAPDKSGLPSDRFSAERTGGSVSTLTIQRTQQEDSAVYLCASSLVEGETQYFGPGTRLLVL.

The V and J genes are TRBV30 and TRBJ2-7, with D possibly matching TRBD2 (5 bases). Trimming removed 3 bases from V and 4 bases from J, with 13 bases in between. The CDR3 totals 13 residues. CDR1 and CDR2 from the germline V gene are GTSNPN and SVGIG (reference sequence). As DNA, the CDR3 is TGTGCCTGGAGCTCCAATGGGAGATACGAGCAGTACTTC. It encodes CAWSSNGRYEQYF.

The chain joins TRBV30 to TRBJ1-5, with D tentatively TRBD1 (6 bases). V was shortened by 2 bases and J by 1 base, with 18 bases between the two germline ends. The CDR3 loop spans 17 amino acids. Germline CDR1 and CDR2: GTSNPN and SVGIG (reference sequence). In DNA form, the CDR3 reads TGTGCCTGGAGTAACGCGGCAGGGGACCGGAGCAATCAGCCCCAGCATTTT. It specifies CAWSNAAGDRSNQPQHF. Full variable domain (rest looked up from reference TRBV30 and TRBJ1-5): SQTIHQWPATLVQPVGSPLSLECTVEGTSNPNLYWYRQAAGRGLQLLFYSVGIGQISSEVPQNLSASRPQDRQFILSSKKLLLSDSGFYLCAWSNAAGDRSNQPQHFGDGTRLSIL.

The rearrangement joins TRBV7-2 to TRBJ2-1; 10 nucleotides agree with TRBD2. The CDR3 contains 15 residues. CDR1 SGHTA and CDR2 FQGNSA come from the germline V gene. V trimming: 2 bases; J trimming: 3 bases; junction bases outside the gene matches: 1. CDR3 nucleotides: TGTGCCAGCAGCTTACAGCGGGGGGGCTACAATGAGCAGTTCTTC. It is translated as CASSLQRGGYNEQFF.